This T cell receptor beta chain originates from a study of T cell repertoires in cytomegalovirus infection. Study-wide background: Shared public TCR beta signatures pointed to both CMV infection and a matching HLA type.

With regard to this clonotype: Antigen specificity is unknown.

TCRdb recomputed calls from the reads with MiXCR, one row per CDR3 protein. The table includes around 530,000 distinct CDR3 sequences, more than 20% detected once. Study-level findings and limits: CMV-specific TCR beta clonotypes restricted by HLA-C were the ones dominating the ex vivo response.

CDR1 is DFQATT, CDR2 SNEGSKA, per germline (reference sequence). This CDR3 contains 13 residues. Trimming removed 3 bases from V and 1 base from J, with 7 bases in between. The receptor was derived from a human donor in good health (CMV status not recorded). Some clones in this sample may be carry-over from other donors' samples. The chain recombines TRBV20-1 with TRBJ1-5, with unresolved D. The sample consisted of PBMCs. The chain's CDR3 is CSASVGSNQPQHF. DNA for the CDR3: TGCAGTGCTAGTGTGGGGAGCAATCAGCCCCAGCATTTT.